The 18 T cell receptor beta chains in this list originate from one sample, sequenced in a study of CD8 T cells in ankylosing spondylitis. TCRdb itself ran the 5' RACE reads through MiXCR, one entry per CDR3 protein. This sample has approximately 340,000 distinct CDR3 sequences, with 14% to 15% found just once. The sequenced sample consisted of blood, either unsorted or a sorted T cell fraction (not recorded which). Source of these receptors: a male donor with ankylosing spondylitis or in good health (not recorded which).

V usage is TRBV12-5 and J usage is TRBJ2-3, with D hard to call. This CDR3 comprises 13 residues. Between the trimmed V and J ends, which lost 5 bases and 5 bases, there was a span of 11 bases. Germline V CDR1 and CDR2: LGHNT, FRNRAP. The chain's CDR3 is CASGGQLGDTQYF. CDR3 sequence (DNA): TGTGCTAGTGGTGGTCAGCTGGGAGATACGCAGTATTTT.

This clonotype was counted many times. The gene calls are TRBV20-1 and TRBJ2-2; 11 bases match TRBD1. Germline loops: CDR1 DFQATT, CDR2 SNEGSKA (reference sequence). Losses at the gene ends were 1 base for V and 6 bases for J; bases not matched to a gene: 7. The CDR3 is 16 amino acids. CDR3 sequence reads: CSARVSGTGGPGELFF. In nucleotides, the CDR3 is TGCAGTGCTAGAGTTTCCGGGACAGGGGGGCCCGGGGAGCTGTTTTTT.

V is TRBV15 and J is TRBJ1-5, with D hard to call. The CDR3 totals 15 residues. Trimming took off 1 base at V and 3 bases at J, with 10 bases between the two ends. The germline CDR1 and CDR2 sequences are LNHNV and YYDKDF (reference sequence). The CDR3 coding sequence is TGTGCCACCAGCAGAGGGACGCCCTCCAATCAGCCCCAGCATTTT. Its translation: CATSRGTPSNQPQHF.

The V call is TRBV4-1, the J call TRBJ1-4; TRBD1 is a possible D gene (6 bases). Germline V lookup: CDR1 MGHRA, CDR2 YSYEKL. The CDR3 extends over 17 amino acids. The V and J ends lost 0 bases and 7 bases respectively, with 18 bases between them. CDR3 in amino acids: CASSQERLQGGGEKLFF. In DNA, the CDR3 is TGCGCCAGCAGCCAAGAGCGTTTACAGGGTGGTGGTGAAAAACTGTTTTTT.

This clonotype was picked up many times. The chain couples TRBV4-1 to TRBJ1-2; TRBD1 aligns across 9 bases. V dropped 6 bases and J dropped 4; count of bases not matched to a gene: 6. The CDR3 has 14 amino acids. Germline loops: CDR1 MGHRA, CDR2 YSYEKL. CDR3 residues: CASRPMTGGYGYTF. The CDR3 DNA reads TGCGCCAGCAGACCGATGACAGGGGGCTATGGCTACACCTTC.

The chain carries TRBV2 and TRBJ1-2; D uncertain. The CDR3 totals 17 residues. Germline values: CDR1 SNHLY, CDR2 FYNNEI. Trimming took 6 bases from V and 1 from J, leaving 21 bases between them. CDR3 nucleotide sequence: TGTGCCAGCAGCCCCTACAGTGACGGACGGAGTAACTATGGCTACACCTTC. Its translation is CASSPYSDGRSNYGYTF.

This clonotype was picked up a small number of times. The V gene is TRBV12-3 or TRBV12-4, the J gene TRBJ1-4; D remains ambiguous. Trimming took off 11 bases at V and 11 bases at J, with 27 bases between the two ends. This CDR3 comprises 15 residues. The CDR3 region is CARERAPKRVSKLFF. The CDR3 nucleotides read TGTGCCCGGGAGCGAGCCCCGAAACGAGTCTCCAAACTGTTTTTT.

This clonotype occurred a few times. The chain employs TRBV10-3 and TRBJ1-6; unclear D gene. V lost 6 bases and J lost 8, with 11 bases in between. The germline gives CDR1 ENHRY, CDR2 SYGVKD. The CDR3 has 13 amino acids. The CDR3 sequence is CAIRDSRDSPLHF. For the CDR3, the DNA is TGTGCCATCAGGGACTCGCGAGATTCACCCCTCCACTTT.

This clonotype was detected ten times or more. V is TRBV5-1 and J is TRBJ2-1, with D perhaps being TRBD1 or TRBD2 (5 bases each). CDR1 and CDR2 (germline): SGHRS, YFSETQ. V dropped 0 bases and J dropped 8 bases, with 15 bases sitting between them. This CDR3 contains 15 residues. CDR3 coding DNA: TGCGCCAGCAGCTTGGCCGGGGCGGGTTTCGATGAGCAGTTCTTC. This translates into CASSLAGAGFDEQFF.

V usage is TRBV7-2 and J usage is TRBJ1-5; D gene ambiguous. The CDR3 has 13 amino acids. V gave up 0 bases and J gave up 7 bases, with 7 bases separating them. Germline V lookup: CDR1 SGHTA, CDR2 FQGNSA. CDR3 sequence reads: CASSLAGRQPQHF. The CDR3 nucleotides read TGTGCCAGCAGCTTAGCGGGGAGGCAGCCCCAGCATTTT.

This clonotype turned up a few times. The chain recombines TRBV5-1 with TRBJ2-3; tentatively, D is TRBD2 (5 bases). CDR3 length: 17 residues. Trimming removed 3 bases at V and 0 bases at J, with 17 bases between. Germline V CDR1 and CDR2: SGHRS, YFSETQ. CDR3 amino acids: CASSSQETTTSTDTQYF. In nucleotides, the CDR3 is TGCGCCAGCAGCTCCCAGGAGACTACCACTAGCACAGATACGCAGTATTTT.

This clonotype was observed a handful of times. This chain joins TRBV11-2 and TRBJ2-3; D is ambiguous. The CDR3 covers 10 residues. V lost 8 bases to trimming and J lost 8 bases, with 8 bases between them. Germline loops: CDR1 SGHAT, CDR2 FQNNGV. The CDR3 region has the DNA TGTGCCAGCGGCAAGGGTACGCAGTATTTT. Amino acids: CASGKGTQYF. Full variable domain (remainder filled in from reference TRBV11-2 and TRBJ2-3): EAGVAQSPRYKIIEKRQSVAFWCNPISGHATLYWYQQILGQGPKLLIQFQNNGVVDDSQLPKDRFSAERLKGVDSTLKIQPAKLEDSAVYLCASGKGTQYFGPGTRLTVL.

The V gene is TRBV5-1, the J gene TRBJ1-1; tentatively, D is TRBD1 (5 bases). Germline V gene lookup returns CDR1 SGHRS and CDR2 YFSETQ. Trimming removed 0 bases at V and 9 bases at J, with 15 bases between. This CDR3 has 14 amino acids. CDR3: CASSLVLGPAKAFF. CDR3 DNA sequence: TGCGCCAGCAGCTTGGTCTTGGGGCCCGCTAAAGCTTTCTTT.

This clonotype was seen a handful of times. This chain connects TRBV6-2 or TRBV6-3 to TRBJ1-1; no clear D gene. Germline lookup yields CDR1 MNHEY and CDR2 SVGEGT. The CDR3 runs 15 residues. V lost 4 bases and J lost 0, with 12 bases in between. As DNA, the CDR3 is TGTGCCAGCAGTTCCCCGCTCATCATGAACACTGAAGCTTTCTTT. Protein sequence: CASSSPLIMNTEAFF.

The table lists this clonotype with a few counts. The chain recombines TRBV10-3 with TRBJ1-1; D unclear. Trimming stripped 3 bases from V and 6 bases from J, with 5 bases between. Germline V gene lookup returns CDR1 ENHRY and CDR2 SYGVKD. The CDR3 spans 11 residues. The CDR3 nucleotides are TGTGCCATCAGTGACTTCTCTGAAGCTTTCTTT. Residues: CAISDFSEAFF.

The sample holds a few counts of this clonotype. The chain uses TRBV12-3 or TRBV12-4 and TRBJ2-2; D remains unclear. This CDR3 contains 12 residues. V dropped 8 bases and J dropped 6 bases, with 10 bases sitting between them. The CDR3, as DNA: TGTGCCAGCCGCATGATCGCCGGGGAGCTGTTTTTT. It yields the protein CASRMIAGELFF.

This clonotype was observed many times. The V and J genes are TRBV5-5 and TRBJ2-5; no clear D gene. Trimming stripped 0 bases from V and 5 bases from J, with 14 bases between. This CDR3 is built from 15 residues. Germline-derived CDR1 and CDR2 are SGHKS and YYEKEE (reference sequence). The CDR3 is CASSLAPHLGETQYF. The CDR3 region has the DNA TGTGCCAGCAGCTTGGCCCCACATTTGGGGGAGACCCAGTACTTC.

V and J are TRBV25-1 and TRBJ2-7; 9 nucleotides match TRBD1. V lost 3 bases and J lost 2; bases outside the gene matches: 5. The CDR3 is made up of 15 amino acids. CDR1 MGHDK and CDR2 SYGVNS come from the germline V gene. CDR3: CASSDSGQGTYEQYF. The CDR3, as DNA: TGTGCCAGCAGTGACTCCGGACAGGGGACCTACGAGCAGTACTTC.